The sequence of this T cell receptor beta chain was determined in a study of T cells in Graves' hyperthyroidism and ophthalmopathy. Study-level points and caveats: A median 6.5 months before onset, the model predicted ophthalmopathy. By a 13 V-J model, ophthalmopathy was set apart from stable hyperthyroidism.

Germline CDR1 and CDR2: MNHEY and SVGAGI. The V end was cut by 0 bases, the J end by 3 bases, with 14 bases between. The CDR3 is made up of 16 amino acids. On this clonotype itself: Its antigen is still unknown. A read error may be the cause here, since a much bigger clone is one base away.

The CDR3 regions of TCR beta were amplified from RNA transcripts. An initial round of RT-PCR targeting the TCR CDR3 relied on the HTBI primer set. MiXCR, applied by TCRdb to the multiplex PCR reads, yields one record per CDR3 protein. The sample lists about 560,000 distinct CDR3 sequences; around 15% were seen once. J is TRBJ1-1 and V is TRBV6-5; D not resolved. Sequencing input: blood. The clonotype was recovered from a young woman with Graves' hyperthyroidism. The DNA for the CDR3 is TGTGCCAGCAGTTACTCGATTACCTCGGTGGACACTGAAGCTTTCTTT. Protein: CASSYSITSVDTEAFF.